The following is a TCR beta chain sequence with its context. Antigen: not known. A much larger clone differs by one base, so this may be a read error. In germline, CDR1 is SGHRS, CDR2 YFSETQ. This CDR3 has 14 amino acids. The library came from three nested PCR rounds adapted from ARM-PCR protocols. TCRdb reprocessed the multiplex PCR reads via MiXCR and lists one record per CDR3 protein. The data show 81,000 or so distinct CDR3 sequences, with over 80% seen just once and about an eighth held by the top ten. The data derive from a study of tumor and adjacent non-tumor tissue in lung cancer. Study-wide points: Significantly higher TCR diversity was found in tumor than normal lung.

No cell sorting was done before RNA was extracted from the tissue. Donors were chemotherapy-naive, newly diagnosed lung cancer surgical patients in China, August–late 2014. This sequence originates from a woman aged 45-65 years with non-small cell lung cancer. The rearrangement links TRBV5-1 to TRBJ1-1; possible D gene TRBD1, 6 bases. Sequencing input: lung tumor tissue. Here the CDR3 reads CASSLGGGDTEPFF. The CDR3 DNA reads TGCGCCAGCAGCTTGGGAGGGGGAGACACTGAACCTTTCTTT.